These T cell receptor beta chains were read from a single sample in a study of low-dose radiotherapy and immunotherapy resistance in tumors. TCRdb reprocessed the reads with MiXCR, giving one entry per CDR3 protein. The data hold about 71,000 distinct CDR3 sequences, with roughly 30% observed a single time. The material was PBMCs, obtained before treatment. The receptor set was obtained from a female donor with ovarian cancer. The CDR3 runs from the conserved cysteine through the conserved F or W. The D gene is left open where the match is weak. The size entry is marked missing in some rows and otherwise reads once, few, many or a size class.

DNA: TGTGCCAGCAGTTTAGACCTTTTTGAGCGGGGGGGCTATGGCTACACCTTC
CDR3: CASSLDLFERGGYGYTF
size: -
length: 17
D: -
V: TRBV28
J: TRBJ1-2

DNA: TGCAGCGTTGAGACAGGAAGCTCCTACGAGCAGTACTTC
CDR3: CSVETGSSYEQYF
size: many
length: 13
D: -
V: TRBV29-1
J: TRBJ2-7

DNA: TGTGCCAGCACCGAGCAAGCCGGGACAGGGCTCGACGAGCAGTACTTC
CDR3: CASTEQAGTGLDEQYF
size: many
length: 16
D: TRBD1
V: TRBV7-9
J: TRBJ2-7

DNA: TGCAGCGTTGTGGGCACGAGCACAGATACGCAGTATTTT
CDR3: CSVVGTSTDTQYF
size: -
length: 13
D: -
V: TRBV29-1
J: TRBJ2-3

DNA: TGTGCCACCAGTGATCGACAGGGGGCGGGGGAGACCCAGTACTTC
CDR3: CATSDRQGAGETQYF
size: -
length: 15
D: TRBD1
V: TRBV24-1
J: TRBJ2-5

DNA: TGTGCCAGCAGCTGGGGACTAGCGGGCTCCTACGAGCAGTACTTC
CDR3: CASSWGLAGSYEQYF
size: -
length: 15
D: TRBD2
V: TRBV11-2
J: TRBJ2-7

DNA: TGTGCCAGCAGCCAAGGGCCGAGGAGCGCCGGGGAGCTGTTTTTT
CDR3: CASSQGPRSAGELFF
size: many
length: 15
D: -
V: TRBV14
J: TRBJ2-2

DNA: TGTGCCAGCAGCGGAACGACAGGGTACAATGAGCAGTTCTTC
CDR3: CASSGTTGYNEQFF
size: -
length: 14
D: TRBD1
V: TRBV5-6
J: TRBJ2-1

DNA: TGTGCCAGCAGTTACCCTACCGGGGGGGCGAGAATTGCGCCCCTCCACTTT
CDR3: CASSYPTGGARIAPLHF
size: -
length: 17
D: -
V: TRBV6-6
J: TRBJ1-6

DNA: TGTGCCAGCAGCCAGGTGCAGGGGGCATTCTACGAGCAGTACTTC
CDR3: CASSQVQGAFYEQYF
size: few
length: 15
D: TRBD1
V: TRBV28
J: TRBJ2-7

DNA: TGTGCCACCAGTGATTTGCCCGGTTATCGTGGGGTGGATACGCAGTATTTT
CDR3: CATSDLPGYRGVDTQYF
size: many
length: 17
D: -
V: TRBV24-1
J: TRBJ2-3

DNA: TGTGCCAGCAGTTACGCTGGACTAGCGACCTACGAGCAGTACTTC
CDR3: CASSYAGLATYEQYF
size: many
length: 15
D: TRBD2
V: TRBV6-2/TRBV6-3
J: TRBJ2-7

DNA: TGCAGTGCAGGGGTCGGAAGCAATCAGCCCCAGCATTTT
CDR3: CSAGVGSNQPQHF
size: many
length: 13
D: -
V: TRBV20-1
J: TRBJ1-5

DNA: TGTGCCAGTAGTAGTCAAGCGGGAGTTTGGGAGACCCAGTACTTC
CDR3: CASSSQAGVWETQYF
size: -
length: 15
D: TRBD2
V: TRBV19
J: TRBJ2-5

DNA: TGTGCCAGCAATCGGGCGGAGACCTACGAGCAGTACTTC
CDR3: CASNRAETYEQYF
size: -
length: 13
D: -
V: TRBV6-5
J: TRBJ2-7

DNA: TGTGCCAGCATCCCTAGGTCGGGGCATTTT
CDR3: CASIPRSGHF
size: many
length: 10
D: -
V: TRBV7-9
J: TRBJ1-5

DNA: TGTGCCACCAGTGATTTGCGGGCAGGGGGCTCAGAGACCCAGTACTTC
CDR3: CATSDLRAGGSETQYF
size: -
length: 16
D: TRBD1
V: TRBV24-1
J: TRBJ2-5